The clone carrying this TCR beta chain showed up just a few times. TCRdb used MiXCR to reprocess the 5' RACE reads, holding one entry per CDR3 protein. The repertoire holds about 32,000 distinct CDR3 sequences, with 6.5% to 8% as singletons. The germline CDR1 and CDR2 sequences are DFQATT and SNEGSKA (reference sequence). CDR3 length equals 13 residues. The V end was cut by 6 bases, the J end by 4 bases, with 15 bases between. This record comes from a study of T cells after yellow fever vaccination. The rearrangement links TRBV20-1 to TRBJ1-1; D gene unclear. The source was PBMCs, either bulk or a sorted T-cell subset (CD4+, CD8+, memory, or dextramer-sorted; not recorded which), collected on the day of the first yellow fever vaccination. This sequence originates from a man aged 18 to 30 who received the YFV17D yellow fever vaccine. CDR3 region: CSAVSNPGTEAFF. The CDR3 coding sequence is TGCAGTGCCGTATCCAACCCCGGCACTGAAGCTTTCTTT.